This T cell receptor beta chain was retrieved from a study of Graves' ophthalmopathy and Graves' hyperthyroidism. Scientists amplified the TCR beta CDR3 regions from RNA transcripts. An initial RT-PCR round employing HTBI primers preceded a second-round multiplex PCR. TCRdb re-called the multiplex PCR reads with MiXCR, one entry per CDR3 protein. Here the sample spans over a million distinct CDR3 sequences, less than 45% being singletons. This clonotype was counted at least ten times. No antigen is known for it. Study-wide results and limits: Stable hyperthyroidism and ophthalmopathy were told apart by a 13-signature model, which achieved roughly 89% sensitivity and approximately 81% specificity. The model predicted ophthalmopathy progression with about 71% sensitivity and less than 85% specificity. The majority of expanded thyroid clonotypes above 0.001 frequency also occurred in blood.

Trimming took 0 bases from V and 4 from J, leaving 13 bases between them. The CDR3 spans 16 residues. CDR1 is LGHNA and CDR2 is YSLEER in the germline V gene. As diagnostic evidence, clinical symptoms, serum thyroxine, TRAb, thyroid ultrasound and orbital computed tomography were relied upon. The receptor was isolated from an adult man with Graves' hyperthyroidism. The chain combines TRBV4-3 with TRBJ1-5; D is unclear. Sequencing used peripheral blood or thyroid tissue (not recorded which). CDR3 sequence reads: CASSQELDGLNQPQHF. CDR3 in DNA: TGCGCCAGCAGCCAAGAGTTAGACGGTCTGAATCAGCCCCAGCATTTT.